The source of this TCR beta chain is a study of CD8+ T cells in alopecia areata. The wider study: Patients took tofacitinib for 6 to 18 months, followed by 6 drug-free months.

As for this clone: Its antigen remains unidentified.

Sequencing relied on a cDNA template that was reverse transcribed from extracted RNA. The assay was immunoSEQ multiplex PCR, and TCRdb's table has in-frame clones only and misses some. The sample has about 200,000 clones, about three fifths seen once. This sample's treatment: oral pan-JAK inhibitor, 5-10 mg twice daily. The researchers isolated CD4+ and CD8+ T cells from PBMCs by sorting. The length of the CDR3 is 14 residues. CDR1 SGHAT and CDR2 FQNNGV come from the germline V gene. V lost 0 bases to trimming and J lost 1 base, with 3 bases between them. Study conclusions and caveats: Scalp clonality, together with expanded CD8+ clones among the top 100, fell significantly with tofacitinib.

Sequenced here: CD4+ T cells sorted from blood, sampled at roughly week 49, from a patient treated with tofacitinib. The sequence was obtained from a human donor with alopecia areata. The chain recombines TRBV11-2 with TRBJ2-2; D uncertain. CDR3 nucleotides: TGTGCCAGCAGCTTAGACAGGAACACCGGGGAGCTGTTTTTT. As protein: CASSLDRNTGELFF.